Here is one TCR beta chain with its context. Its antigen is unknown. Sequenced by immunoSEQ multiplex PCR; TCRdb stores in-frame clones only, minus some. The repertoire has 20,000 to 25,000 clones, more than 80% of them found once; the top ten carry around 8%. Every patient relapsed after autologous stem cell transplantation, and brentuximab vedotin exposure varied. This entry is derived from a study of PD-1 blockade in classical Hodgkin lymphoma. The V and J ends lost 1 base and 6 bases respectively, with 11 bases between them. The germline V gene encodes CDR1 MDHEN and CDR2 SYDVKM. The CDR3 consists of 14 residues. The study, taken as a whole, reports: Newly diagnosed patients and complete responders had comparable diversity at baseline. Newly diagnosed patients reportedly had lower baseline TCR diversity than healthy donors.

The rearrangement joins TRBV28 to TRBJ2-3; no firm D call. The receptor comes from a human donor with classical Hodgkin lymphoma. Sequenced material: peripheral blood mononuclear cells (PBMCs), taken before the second cycle of nivolumab. CDR3 DNA: TGTGCCAGCAGTTTATCCCCGGTAGCTGATACGCAGTATTTT. Protein: CASSLSPVADTQYF.